A single sample gave rise to the 28 T cell receptor beta chains below, sequenced in a study of shared clonotypes between healthy human individuals. Sequencing used immunoSEQ multiplex PCR; TCRdb keeps in-frame clones, though not all of them. The sample records 550,000 to 800,000 clones, less than 95% being singletons. Sequencing was performed on memory CD8+ T cells from PBMCs. The sample's subset: CD45RO+ cells pooled with CCR7-negative TemRA cells. Receptors originate from a young man in good health. Some clones in this sample may be carry-over from other donors' samples.

In its sample, this clone was seen once. One base away lies a much larger clone, so this may be a sequencing read error. V and J are TRBV7-8 and TRBJ2-7, with D possibly being TRBD2 (5 bases). CDR1 is SGHVS and CDR2 is FQNEAQ in the germline V gene. This CDR3 contains 12 residues. V shed 5 bases and J shed 3 bases, with 8 bases lying between them. In nucleotides, the CDR3 is TGTGCCAGCAGCGAAGGACTCTACGAGCAGTACTTC. This sequence encodes CASSEGLYEQYF.

J is TRBJ2-7 and V is TRBV7-9; possible D gene TRBD2, 6 bases. Trimming left V 6 bases short and J 4 bases short, with 16 bases between. Germline V CDR1 and CDR2: SEHNR, FQNEAQ (reference sequence). CDR3 length: 14 residues. CDR3 amino acids: CASREGRSPYEQYF. As DNA, the CDR3 is TGTGCCAGCAGGGAGGGGAGATCTCCGTACGAGCAGTACTTC.

This chain links TRBV4-3 with TRBJ2-1, with D possibly being TRBD1 (5 bases). The ends were cut back, 4 bases at V and 9 bases at J, with 16 bases in the middle. Germline V gene sequence: CDR1 LGHNA, CDR2 YSLEER. There are 14 residues in the CDR3. The CDR3 DNA reads TGCGCCAGCAGCCCCCAGCCAGGGTCCAGTGAGCAGTTCTTC. As protein: CASSPQPGSSEQFF.

The V call is TRBV11-2, the J call TRBJ1-4, with 8 bases that match TRBD1. Germline V gene data show CDR1 as SGHAT and CDR2 as FQNNGV. V shed 5 bases and J 7 bases; nucleotides not matched to a gene: 9. The CDR3 spans 15 residues. The CDR3 sequence is CASSGDRGLGEKLFF. DNA of the CDR3: TGTGCCAGCAGCGGAGACAGGGGTTTGGGTGAAAAACTGTTTTTT.

This clone was picked up one time. The rearrangement uses TRBV19 and TRBJ1-3, with D perhaps TRBD1 (5 bases). The CDR3 is made up of 19 amino acids. With 5 bases removed from V and 2 bases from J, the gap between germline ends came to 25 bases. Germline lookup yields CDR1 LNHDA and CDR2 SQIVND (reference sequence). CDR3 sequence (DNA): TGTGCCAGTAGTCCCCCCCGGGGGACGACGGTGCTGGCTGGAAACACCATATATTTT. Translation: CASSPPRGTTVLAGNTIYF. The full variable domain, completed using reference TRBV19 and TRBJ1-3, is DGGITQSPKYLFRKEGQNVTLSCEQNLNHDAMYWYRQDPGQGLRLIYYSQIVNDFQKGDIAEGYSVSREKKESFPLTVTSAQKNPTAFYLCASSPPRGTTVLAGNTIYFGEGSWLTVV.

This rearrangement joins TRBV19 to TRBJ1-4, with D unresolved. This CDR3 comprises 15 residues. Germline V lookup: CDR1 LNHDA, CDR2 SQIVND (reference sequence). V dropped 2 bases and J dropped 0 bases, with 7 bases sitting between them. CDR3 residues: CASSISLATNEKLFF. For the CDR3, the DNA is TGTGCCAGTAGTATAAGTTTGGCAACTAATGAAAAACTGTTTTTT.

This clone was detected only once. The V call is TRBV28, the J call TRBJ2-4; D remains ambiguous. The CDR3 sequence is 17 residues long. V gave up 2 bases and J gave up 0 bases, with 14 bases separating them. From germline, CDR1 is MDHEN and CDR2 SYDVKM. CDR3 residues: CASSLGFQRIAKNIQYF. In DNA form, the CDR3 reads TGTGCCAGCAGTTTAGGGTTCCAGAGAATAGCCAAAAACATTCAGTACTTC.

This sequence joins TRBV7-8 and TRBJ1-1; 8 bases are a match to TRBD1. The V segment lost 4 bases and the J segment 5 bases; nucleotides outside the gene matches: 12. The V gene's germline CDR1 is SGHVS and CDR2 FQNEAQ. CDR3 length: 16 amino acids. CDR3 bases: TGTGCCAGCAGCTCCTACATCACAGGGGGTAAAACTGAAGCTTTCTTT. Its protein is CASSSYITGGKTEAFF.

V and J are TRBV10-3 and TRBJ2-3; TRBD2 matches at 10 bases. J lost 4 bases, V lost 4 bases, and 14 bases had no gene match. The germline V gene has CDR1 ENHRY and CDR2 SYGVKD. This CDR3 has 18 residues. The CDR3 coding sequence is TGTGCCATCAGTGGGCTAGCGGGAGCGAAGGTTTTCCCAGATACGCAGTATTTT. Translating it yields CAISGLAGAKVFPDTQYF.

V and J are TRBV27 and TRBJ2-7; TRBD2 matches 10 bases. The CDR3 is 16 amino acids. Trimming took 5 bases from V and 3 from J; bases not matched to a gene: 10. Per germline, CDR1 MNHEY and CDR2 SMNVEV (reference sequence). The CDR3 loop reads CASSMGGLAGVYEQYF. CDR3 nucleotide sequence: TGTGCCAGCAGTATGGGAGGGCTAGCGGGAGTCTACGAGCAGTACTTC.

The rearrangement links TRBV28 to TRBJ2-5, with 12 bases aligning to TRBD2. The J call is uncertain, as TRBJ2-7 better fits the DNA end. The CDR3 is 14 residues long. Germline lookup yields CDR1 MDHEN and CDR2 SYDVKM. CDR3 DNA: TGTGCCAGCAGTGGACTAGCGGGAATCGGCGAGCAGTACTTC. Translating gives CASSGLAGIGEQYF.

The chain uses TRBV6-1 and TRBJ2-7; D gene uncertain. V was cut by 6 bases and J by 5 bases, with 11 bases left in between. The CDR3 is 12 residues long. CDR1 is MNHNS, CDR2 SASEGT, per germline. CDR3 DNA: TGTGCCAGCAGACAAGGGCTCCACGAGCAGTACTTC. Protein sequence: CASRQGLHEQYF.

This clone occurred many times. The genes are TRBV6-6 and TRBJ2-5; 7 bases match TRBD2. This CDR3 spans 14 amino acids. Germline V gene sequence: CDR1 MNHNY, CDR2 SVGAGI (reference sequence). The V and J ends lost 6 bases and 4 bases, in that order; junction bases with no gene match: 8. For the CDR3, the DNA is TGTGCCAGCAGCAAGGACCCGGGGGGAGAGACCCAGTACTTC. Protein: CASSKDPGGETQYF.

This rearrangement joins TRBV15 to TRBJ2-7; D is uncertain. The CDR3 spans 12 residues. V gave up 5 bases and J gave up 6 bases, with 11 bases separating them. Germline assignment: CDR1 LNHNV and CDR2 YYDKDF (reference sequence). CDR3 amino acids: CATSPSFREQYF. Written as DNA, the CDR3 is TGTGCCACCAGCCCCAGTTTTCGCGAGCAGTACTTC. Full variable domain (remainder filled in from reference TRBV15 and TRBJ2-7): DAMVIQNPRYQVTQFGKPVTLSCSQTLNHNVMYWYQQKSSQAPKLLFHYYDKDFNNEADTPDNFQSRRPNTSFCFLDIRSPGLGDTAMYLCATSPSFREQYFGPGTRLTVT.

Note on this clone: A junction end diverges from the germline sequence, so it may reflect a read error. The rearrangement links TRBV9 to TRBJ2-7; 9 bases agree with TRBD1. CDR1 SGDLS and CDR2 YYNGEE come from the germline V gene. The CDR3 consists of 14 residues. The CDR3 region is CAGSARQGAYEQYF. CDR3 DNA sequence: TGTGCCGGCAGCGCTCGACAGGGGGCCTACGAGCAGTACTTC.

The rearrangement joins TRBV7-6 to TRBJ2-1; maybe TRBD2 (6 bases). The germline V gene encodes CDR1 SGHVS and CDR2 FNYEAQ. This CDR3 region has 18 residues. V was pared by 1 base and J by 0 bases, with 16 bases between. In DNA, the CDR3 is TGTGCCAGCAGCTTAGGTAGCGGACTTGTCAGCTCCTACAATGAGCAGTTCTTC. Its protein is CASSLGSGLVSSYNEQFF. Filled out from reference TRBV7-6 and TRBJ2-1, the complete variable domain reads GAGVSQSPRYKVTKRGQDVALRCDPISGHVSLYWYRQALGQGPEFLTYFNYEAQQDKSGLPNDRFSAERPEGSISTLTIQRTEQRDSAMYRCASSLGSGLVSSYNEQFFGPGTRLTVL.

The chain uses TRBV4-2 and TRBJ2-7; D may be TRBD1 (6 bases). Germline assignment: CDR1 LGHNA and CDR2 YNFKEQ. CDR3 length: 13 residues. V was clipped by 3 bases and J by 2 bases, with 8 bases between them. CDR3 region: CASSQTGPYEQYF. CDR3 in DNA: TGTGCCAGCAGCCAGACAGGTCCCTACGAGCAGTACTTC.

The chain joins TRBV13 to TRBJ2-1, with TRBD1 identical over 11 bases. Losses at the gene ends were 4 bases for V and 4 bases for J; bases not matched to a gene: 6. Germline CDR1 is PRHDT and CDR2 is FYEKMQ (reference sequence). The CDR3 extends over 16 amino acids. This chain's CDR3 is CASSSWTGGSYNEQFF. DNA for the CDR3: TGTGCCAGCAGCTCATGGACAGGGGGCTCGTACAATGAGCAGTTCTTC. The variable domain in full, with the rest retrieved from reference TRBV13 and TRBJ2-1, is AAGVIQSPRHLIKEKRETATLKCYPIPRHDTVYWYQQGPGQDPQFLISFYEKMQSDKGSIPDRFSAQQFSDYHSELNMSSLELGDSALYFCASSSWTGGSYNEQFFGPGTRLTVL.

V gene TRBV6-1 combines with J gene TRBJ1-3; possible D gene TRBD1, 5 bases. Germline-derived CDR1 and CDR2 are MNHNS and SASEGT. This CDR3 has 15 residues. V lost 2 bases, J lost 4 bases, and 12 bases lay in between. CDR3 loop: CASSERRGGGNTIYF. CDR3 DNA: TGTGCCAGCAGTGAAAGGAGGGGCGGCGGAAACACCATATATTTT.

The chain combines TRBV13 with TRBJ2-7; D remains ambiguous. V dropped 5 bases and J dropped 2 bases, with 13 bases sitting between them. CDR3 length equals 14 residues. Germline V gene data show CDR1 as PRHDT and CDR2 as FYEKMQ (reference sequence). Here the CDR3 reads CASSPLSSTYEQYF. In nucleotides, the CDR3 is TGTGCCAGCAGCCCGCTCTCATCAACCTACGAGCAGTACTTC.

The chain combines TRBV27 with TRBJ2-1; D is possibly TRBD1 or TRBD2 (5 bases each). CDR3 length: 15 residues. Germline V gene lookup returns CDR1 MNHEY and CDR2 SMNVEV (reference sequence). V gave up 5 bases and J gave up 4 bases, with 15 bases separating them. The CDR3 DNA reads TGTGCCAGCAGTAGAAGTTGGGGGAAATACAATGAGCAGTTCTTC. Translating it yields CASSRSWGKYNEQFF.

Written as DNA, the CDR3 is TGTGCCAGCAGCGTACCCAGCGGGAGGACCTACAATGAGCAGTTCTTC. Residues: CASSVPSGRTYNEQFF. The V and J genes are TRBV9 and TRBJ2-1; TRBD2 matches at 9 bases. V lost 1 base and J lost 2; bases outside the gene matches: 4. The CDR3 covers 16 residues. Germline V gene sequence: CDR1 SGDLS, CDR2 YYNGEE.

CDR3 region: CAWGGYSSGNTIYF. The CDR3, as DNA: TGTGCCTGGGGCGGGTACTCCTCTGGAAACACCATATATTTT. The chain recombines TRBV30 with TRBJ1-3; D gene ambiguous. Deletions cut 5 bases from V and 0 bases from J, with 11 bases between. Germline CDR1 is GTSNPN and CDR2 is SVGIG (reference sequence). The length of the CDR3 is 14 residues.

The rearrangement uses TRBV4-3 and TRBJ2-1; D tentatively reads TRBD1 or TRBD2 (5 bases each). CDR1 LGHNA and CDR2 YSLEER come from the germline V gene. Trimming cost V 4 bases and J 5 bases, with 15 bases left between them. This CDR3 spans 15 amino acids. CDR3 DNA sequence: TGCGCCAGCAGCCCCCGGGACGGAAGAAACAATGAGCAGTTCTTC. Translating gives CASSPRDGRNNEQFF.

The chain joins TRBV7-9 to TRBJ2-7; a possible D gene is TRBD1 (5 bases). Germline loops: CDR1 SEHNR, CDR2 FQNEAQ (reference sequence). The V gene lost 6 bases and the J gene lost 2 bases, with 14 bases spanning the gap. This CDR3 contains 14 residues. The CDR3 DNA follows: TGTGCCAGCAGTCTTAAGGGGTTTCCCTACGAGCAGTACTTC. It translates to CASSLKGFPYEQYF.

V is TRBV27 and J is TRBJ2-7, with a tentative D call TRBD2 (6 bases). Trimming removed 3 bases at V and 2 bases at J, with 8 bases between. This CDR3 spans 13 amino acids. Germline values: CDR1 MNHEY, CDR2 SMNVEV (reference sequence). CDR3 sequence: CASSFAGTYEQYF. In nucleotides, the CDR3 is TGTGCCAGCAGTTTTGCGGGAACCTACGAGCAGTACTTC.

V usage is TRBV4-3 and J usage is TRBJ1-2, with D perhaps TRBD1 (5 bases). The CDR3 loop spans 15 amino acids. V shed 0 bases and J shed 5 bases, with 13 bases lying between them. Germline CDR1 is LGHNA and CDR2 is YSLEER. The chain's CDR3 is CASSQDWQGDYGYTF. Written as DNA, the CDR3 is TGCGCCAGCAGCCAAGATTGGCAGGGTGATTATGGCTACACCTTC.

The V and J genes are TRBV5-4 and TRBJ2-7; D unresolved. This CDR3 is built from 12 residues. From germline, CDR1 is SGHNT and CDR2 YYREEE (reference sequence). Trimming cost V 2 bases and J 3 bases, with 6 bases left between them. CDR3 protein: CASSFGDYEQYF. The CDR3 DNA reads TGTGCCAGCAGCTTTGGGGACTACGAGCAGTACTTC.